This T cell receptor beta chain derives from a study of regulatory T cells in long-lasting Graves disease. Relying on iRepertoire HTBI primers and Arm-PCR of CDR3 regions, the team built TCR beta libraries. Via MiXCR, TCRdb re-called the multiplex PCR reads, giving one row per CDR3 protein. The table lists some 370,000 distinct CDR3 sequences, 12% of them singletons. V was shortened by 5 bases and J by 6 bases, with 17 bases between the two germline ends. The CDR3 sequence is 15 residues long. The time point is: newly diagnosed GD, antithyroid drugs for less than 3 months. From RNA extracted from PBMCs, the TCR library was made. The diagnosis of Graves' disease used American Thyroid Association guidelines. As for this clonotype: Its target is unknown.

The study's findings and limits: Newly diagnosed patients shared 750 to 1,000 public clonotypes; persistent patients shared a few thousand.

These data also featured in a second study, about T cells in Graves' hyperthyroidism and ophthalmopathy. That report adds: Exclusion of patients followed from uncontrolled infection, other autoimmune disease, pregnancy or lactation.

The material sequenced was peripheral blood mononuclear cells (PBMCs), taken at new diagnosis, from a patient treated with antithyroid drugs. This sequence was found in a young woman with Graves disease. This chain links TRBV12-3 or TRBV12-4 with TRBJ1-5; D possibly corresponds to TRBD1 (6 bases). The CDR3 is CASSRDPGGGQPQHF. The CDR3, as DNA: TGTGCCAGCAGTCGGGACCCCGGAGGGGGTCAGCCCCAGCATTTT.